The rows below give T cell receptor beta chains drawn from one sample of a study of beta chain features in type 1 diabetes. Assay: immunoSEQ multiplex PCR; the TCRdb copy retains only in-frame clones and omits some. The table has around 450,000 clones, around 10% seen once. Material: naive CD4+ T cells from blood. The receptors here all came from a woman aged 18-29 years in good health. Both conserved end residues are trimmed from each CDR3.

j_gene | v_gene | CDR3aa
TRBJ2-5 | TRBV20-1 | SAKREETQY
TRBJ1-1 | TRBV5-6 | ASSPLGRNTEAF
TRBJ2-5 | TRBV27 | ASKEGREGETQY
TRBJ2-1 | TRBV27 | ASSYPTRDRYNEQF
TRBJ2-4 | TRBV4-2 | ASSQPRAGDRNIQY
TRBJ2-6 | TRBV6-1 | ASSGRSTPSGANVLT
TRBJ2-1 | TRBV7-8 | ASSSKGGLGRNEQF
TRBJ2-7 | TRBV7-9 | ASSLADRGAYEQY
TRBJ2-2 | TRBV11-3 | ASSPPRTGELF
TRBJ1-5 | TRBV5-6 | ASSLVGQNSNQPQH
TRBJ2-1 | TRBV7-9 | ASSLVVTAPRYNEQF
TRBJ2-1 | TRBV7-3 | ASSLTGLAGAIQQF
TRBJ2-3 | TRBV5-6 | ASSLRDTQY
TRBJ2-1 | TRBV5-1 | ASSGGQIYNEQF
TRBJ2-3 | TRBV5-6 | ASSLDYPGGKGTDTQY
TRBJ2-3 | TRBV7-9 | ASSLQGTGTDTQY
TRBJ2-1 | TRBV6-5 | ASSYSDSYNEQF
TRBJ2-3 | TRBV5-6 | ASSPPAGVMTDTQY
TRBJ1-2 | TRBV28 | ASRDGTNYGYT
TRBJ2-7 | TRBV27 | ASSATGFYAYEQY
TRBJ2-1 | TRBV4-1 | ASSQTRDEQF
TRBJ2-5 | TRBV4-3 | ASSQGPQETQY
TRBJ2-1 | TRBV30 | AWAPGLARNEQF
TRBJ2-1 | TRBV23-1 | ASFFYAGTGCTEQF
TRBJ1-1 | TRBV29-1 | SVDKANTEAF
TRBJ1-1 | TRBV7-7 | AGREEAF
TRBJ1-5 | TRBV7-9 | ASSRGDRRSQPQH
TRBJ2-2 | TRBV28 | ASRLLVGELF
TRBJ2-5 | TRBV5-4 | ASSPADGDQETQY
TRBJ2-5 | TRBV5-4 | ASSLVSVPGETQY
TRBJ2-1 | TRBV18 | ASSPPGTTFANEQF
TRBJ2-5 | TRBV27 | ASKPVGGTQY
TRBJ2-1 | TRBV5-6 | ASSSDSVNEQF
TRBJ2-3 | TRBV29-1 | SVEENQRGQVDTDTQY
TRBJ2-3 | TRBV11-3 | ASSLVASSDTQY